The sequence of this T cell receptor (beta chain) was determined in a study of regulatory T cells in long-lasting Graves disease. Building of the TCR beta libraries involved iRepertoire HTBI primers and Arm-PCR of CDR3 regions. Each CDR3 protein gets one entry after TCRdb re-called the multiplex PCR reads with MiXCR. This sample has about 500,000 distinct CDR3 sequences, with 16% found just once. This clonotype showed up many times. The time point denotes: newly diagnosed GD, antithyroid drugs for less than 3 months. PBMC-extracted RNA yielded the TCR library. The CDR3 runs to 14 residues. Germline CDR1 and CDR2: MDHEN and SYDVKM. The V gene lost 6 bases and the J gene lost 1 base, with 13 bases spanning the gap. These sequences were also reported in another study, on T cells in Graves' hyperthyroidism and ophthalmopathy.

The gene calls are TRBV28 and TRBJ2-7; D might be TRBD2 (6 bases). The source material was peripheral blood mononuclear cells (PBMCs), sampled at new diagnosis, from a patient treated with antithyroid drugs. The receptor was isolated from a middle-aged man with Graves disease. This chain's CDR3 is CASSHGGRSYEQYF. The CDR3 DNA reads TGTGCCAGCAGCCACGGGGGTAGGTCCTACGAGCAGTACTTC.